This T cell receptor beta chain was identified in a study of cytomegalovirus exposure and HLA in healthy donors. Across the study: The same platform used for the roughly 650 first-cohort repertoires was also used for the 120 or so validation repertoires, as a later analysis reported.

This CDR3 region has 11 residues. Germline loops: CDR1 DFQATT, CDR2 SNEGSKA (reference sequence). Between the trimmed V and J ends, which lost 1 base and 10 bases, there was a span of 8 bases. Measured with immunoSEQ multiplex PCR; TCRdb has only the in-frame clones, and not every one. Here the sample spans 50,000 or so clones, around nine tenths being singletons. Sequences were obtained from PBMCs. The chain couples TRBV20-1 to TRBJ2-1; no reliable D call. This receptor was obtained from a woman aged 18-35 years in good health and CMV-seropositive. The CDR3 DNA sequence: TGCAGTGCTAGAGCAGGTTGGGAGCAGTTCTTC. Amino acid sequence: CSARAGWEQFF.